This TCR beta chain was observed in a study of OX40 agonist ivuxolimab in advanced cancers. TCRdb keeps only in-frame clones here, not all; method: immunoSEQ multiplex PCR. Of over 75,000 clones detected, approximately 94% appear once; the ten largest clones hold about 2.4%. This CDR3 has 13 amino acids. V lost 4 bases and J lost 1, with 8 bases in between. CDR1 is MNHNY and CDR2 is SVGAGI in the germline V gene (reference sequence). The chain recombines TRBV6-6 with TRBJ2-7, with TRBD2 as a possible D gene (6 bases). The material sequenced was CD4+ or CD8+ T cells sorted from blood, taken in a trial of the OX40 agonist ivuxolimab. The receptor was derived from an adult with an advanced solid tumor such as melanoma, head and neck, liver or kidney cancer. CDR3: CASSFAGSYEQYF. Here the CDR3 DNA reads TGTGCCAGCAGTTTCGCGGGGTCCTACGAGCAGTACTTC.